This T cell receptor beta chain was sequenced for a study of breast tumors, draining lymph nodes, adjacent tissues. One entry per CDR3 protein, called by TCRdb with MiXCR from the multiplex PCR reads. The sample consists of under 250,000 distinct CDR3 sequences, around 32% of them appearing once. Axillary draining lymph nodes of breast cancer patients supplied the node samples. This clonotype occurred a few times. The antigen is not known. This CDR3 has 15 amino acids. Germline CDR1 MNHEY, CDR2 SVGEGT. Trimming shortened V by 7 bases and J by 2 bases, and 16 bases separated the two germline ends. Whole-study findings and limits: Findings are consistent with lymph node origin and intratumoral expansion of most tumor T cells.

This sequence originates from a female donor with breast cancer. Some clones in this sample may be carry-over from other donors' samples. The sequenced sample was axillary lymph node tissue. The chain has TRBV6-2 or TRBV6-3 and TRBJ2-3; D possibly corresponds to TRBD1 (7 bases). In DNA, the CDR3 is TGTGCCAGCACCCCCAGGGGGACTTACACAGATACGCAGTATTTT. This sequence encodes CASTPRGTYTDTQYF.